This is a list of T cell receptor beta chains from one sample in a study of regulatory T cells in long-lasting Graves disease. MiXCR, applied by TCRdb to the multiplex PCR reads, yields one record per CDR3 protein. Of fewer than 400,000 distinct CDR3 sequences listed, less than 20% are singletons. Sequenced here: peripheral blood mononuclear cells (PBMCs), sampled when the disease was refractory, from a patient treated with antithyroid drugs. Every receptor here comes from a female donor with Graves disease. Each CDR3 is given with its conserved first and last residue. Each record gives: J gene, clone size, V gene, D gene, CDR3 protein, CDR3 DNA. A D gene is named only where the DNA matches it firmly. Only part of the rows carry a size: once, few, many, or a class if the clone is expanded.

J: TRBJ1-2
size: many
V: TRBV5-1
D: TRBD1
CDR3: CASSAPPGTGENYGYTF
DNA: TGCGCCAGCAGCGCCCCTCCCGGGACAGGGGAAAACTATGGCTACACCTTC

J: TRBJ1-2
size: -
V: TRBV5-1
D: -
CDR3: CASSLYTSHNYGYTF
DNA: TGCGCCAGCAGCTTGTACACAAGTCACAACTATGGCTACACCTTC

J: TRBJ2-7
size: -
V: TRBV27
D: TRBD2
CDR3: CASSLFPGLANEQYF
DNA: TGTGCCAGCAGTTTATTCCCCGGACTAGCGAACGAGCAGTACTTC

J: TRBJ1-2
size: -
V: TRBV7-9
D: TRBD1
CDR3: CASWTGNGYTF
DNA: TGTGCCAGCTGGACAGGGAACGGCTACACCTTC

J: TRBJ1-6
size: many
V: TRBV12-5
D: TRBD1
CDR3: CASGLGTGGSPLHF
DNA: TGTGCTAGTGGTTTAGGGACAGGGGGCTCACCCCTCCACTTT

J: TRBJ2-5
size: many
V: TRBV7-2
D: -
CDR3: CASSLGRWETQYF
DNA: TGTGCCAGCAGCTTAGGGAGATGGGAGACCCAGTACTTC

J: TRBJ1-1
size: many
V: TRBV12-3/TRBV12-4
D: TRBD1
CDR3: CASSTHRGRGNTEAFF
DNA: TGTGCCAGCAGTACCCACAGGGGGCGTGGAAACACTGAAGCTTTCTTT

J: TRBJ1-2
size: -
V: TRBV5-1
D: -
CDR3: CASSLALEEESGYTF
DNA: TGCGCCAGCAGCTTGGCCCTCGAGGAGGAAAGTGGCTACACCTTC

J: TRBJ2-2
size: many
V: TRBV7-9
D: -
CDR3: CASSSFRTGELFF
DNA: TGTGCCAGCAGCTCATTTCGGACCGGGGAGCTGTTTTTT

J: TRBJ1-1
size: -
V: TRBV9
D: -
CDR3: CASSARPLNTEAFF
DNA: TGTGCCAGCAGCGCCAGACCCCTGAACACTGAAGCTTTCTTT

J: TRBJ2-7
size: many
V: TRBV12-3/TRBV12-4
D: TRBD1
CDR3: CASSQITGTGIYEQYF
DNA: TGTGCCAGCAGTCAAATTACCGGGACAGGGATCTACGAGCAGTACTTC

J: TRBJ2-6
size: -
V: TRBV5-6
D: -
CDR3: CACWHRDSGANVLTF
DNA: TGTGCCTGCTGGCACAGGGACTCTGGGGCCAACGTCCTGACTTTC

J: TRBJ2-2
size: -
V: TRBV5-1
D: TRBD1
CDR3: CASSLGQGRLLLLNTGELFF
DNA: TGCGCCAGCAGCTTGGGACAGGGAAGACTGCTGTTATTGAACACCGGGGAGCTGTTTTTT

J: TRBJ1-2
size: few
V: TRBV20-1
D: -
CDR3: CSAKQGAGNYGYTF
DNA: TGCAGTGCCAAACAGGGCGCTGGAAACTATGGCTACACCTTC